This is a list of T cell receptor beta chains from one sample in a study of blood T cells in healthy people across ages. TCRdb ran MiXCR on the 5' RACE reads and lists one entry per CDR3 protein. The sample lists 380,000 or so distinct CDR3 sequences; approximately 52% were seen once. The material sequenced was blood. The receptor source for this set is a man between 60 and 75 years old in good health. Each CDR3 is given with its conserved first and last residue. Fields, in order: D gene, V gene, J gene, CDR3 protein. D genes are given only for firm matches.

>TRBD2|TRBV29-1|TRBJ2-3
CSLAGGTTDTQYF
>-|TRBV12-3/TRBV12-4|TRBJ2-5
CASSFAGGGHNEQYF
>-|TRBV21-1|TRBJ2-5
CASSGRWWGETQYF
>TRBD2|TRBV7-2|TRBJ2-5
CASSVSGTSGPRTQYF
>-|TRBV6-6|TRBJ2-4
CASSLVRTGPPEYF
>-|TRBV5-1|TRBJ2-4
CASSLTGHSRGEQYF
>-|TRBV7-2|TRBJ2-2
CASSLVHGELFF
>TRBD2|TRBV6-1|TRBJ2-3
CASSEVGLAGGTNTQYF
>TRBD1|TRBV28|TRBJ2-5
CASSLSLHITRQGAGEQYF
>TRBD1|TRBV6-4|TRBJ1-1
CASSDGRQGTRTFF
>-|TRBV27|TRBJ2-7
CASTNTGRGHGSYEQYF
>-|TRBV14|TRBJ2-5
CASRPMGGKETQYF
>-|TRBV20-1|TRBJ2-1
CSPYSGNEQFF
>TRBD2|TRBV6-2/TRBV6-3|TRBJ2-7
CASSYSRLANSYEQYF
>-|TRBV4-2|TRBJ1-2
CASSPQSLRAHYGYTF
>TRBD2|TRBV9|TRBJ2-1
CASSEAGRTYNEQFF
>-|TRBV28|TRBJ2-7
CASSLRGVGSEQYF
>TRBD2|TRBV7-3|TRBJ2-7
CASSSQTLGLAGESYEQYF
>TRBD2|TRBV14|TRBJ2-1
CASSHHLAGEQFF
>-|TRBV11-1|TRBJ2-4
CASSLNARFISSPYF
>TRBD2|TRBV2|TRBJ2-5
CASSDEREGIETQYF
>TRBD1|TRBV27|TRBJ1-1
CASSGQGRNTEAFF